Below, 4 T cell receptor beta chains from the same sample are listed, as sequenced in a study of neoadjuvant anti-PD-1 for oral cavity cancer. TCRdb's copy holds only in-frame clones and misses some; the assay was immunoSEQ multiplex PCR. The data hold about 7,400 clones, with about 48% observed a single time. The starting material was tumor tissue, obtained before nivolumab (anti-PD-1) treatment. These TCRs come from a person aged 35-79 years with oral cavity squamous cell carcinoma.

The chain recombines TRBV2 with TRBJ2-7, with D maybe TRBD1 (6 bases). Germline CDR1 SNHLY, CDR2 FYNNEI. Trimming removed 6 bases at V and 4 bases at J, with 13 bases between. The CDR3 totals 13 residues. The CDR3: CASRTGIVYEQYF. CDR3 nucleotides: TGTGCCAGCAGAACAGGGATTGTATACGAGCAGTACTTC.

This clone was observed a handful of times. This chain connects TRBV21-1 to TRBJ1-1. TRBV21-1 is labeled a pseudogene. The CDR3 sequence is 12 residues long. The CDR3 nucleotides are TGTGCCAGCAGCAAAGCCCCTGCGTGGGCTTTCTTT. Protein sequence: CASSKAPAWAFF.

The chain recombines TRBV30 with TRBJ2-7; the D is unclear. In germline, CDR1 is GTSNPN, CDR2 SVGIG (reference sequence). The CDR3 totals 12 residues. V was clipped by 0 bases and J by 4 bases, with 7 bases between them. The CDR3 nucleotides are TGTGCCTGGAGTGTTGCTTCATACGAGCAGTACTTC. Its protein product is CAWSVASYEQYF. Based on the CDR3 plus reference TRBV30 and TRBJ2-7, the full variable domain is SQTIHQWPATLVQPVGSPLSLECTVEGTSNPNLYWYRQAAGRGLQLLFYSVGIGQISSEVPQNLSASRPQDRQFILSSKKLLLSDSGFYLCAWSVASYEQYFGPGTRLTVT.

This clone was counted a few times. The chain couples TRBV10-3 to TRBJ2-2; no clear D gene. V lost 0 bases and J lost 5, with 13 bases in between. The CDR3 extends over 16 amino acids. Germline V gene sequence: CDR1 ENHRY, CDR2 SYGVKD. In DNA, the CDR3 is TGTGCCATCAGTGAGTCTCCGGCGGAACTTACCGGGGAGCTGTTTTTT. Its protein product is CAISESPAELTGELFF.